This T cell receptor beta chain derives from a study of OX40 agonist ivuxolimab in advanced cancers. The study's findings and limits: At 0.1 to 3.0 mg/kg, CD4+ and CD8+ blood T cells expanded clonally by week 6. CD8+ T cells (on average) carried more expanded clones than CD4+ T cells.

Turning to this clone: What it binds is not known.

Clones were read by immunoSEQ multiplex PCR, and TCRdb kept only the in-frame ones, dropping some. This table has tens of thousands of clones, approximately 88% appearing once. The CDR3 runs 14 residues. V lost 5 bases, J lost 4 bases, and 14 bases lay in between. Germline-derived CDR1 and CDR2 are ENHRY and SYGVKD. The genes are TRBV10-3 and TRBJ1-2; D gene uncertain. The sequencing used CD4+ or CD8+ T cells sorted from blood, collected in a trial of the OX40 agonist ivuxolimab. This TCR was recovered from an adult with an advanced solid tumor such as melanoma, head and neck, liver or kidney cancer. The CDR3 region is CAISHNKDGYGYTF. In DNA, the CDR3 is TGTGCCATCAGTCATAATAAGGACGGCTATGGCTACACCTTC.